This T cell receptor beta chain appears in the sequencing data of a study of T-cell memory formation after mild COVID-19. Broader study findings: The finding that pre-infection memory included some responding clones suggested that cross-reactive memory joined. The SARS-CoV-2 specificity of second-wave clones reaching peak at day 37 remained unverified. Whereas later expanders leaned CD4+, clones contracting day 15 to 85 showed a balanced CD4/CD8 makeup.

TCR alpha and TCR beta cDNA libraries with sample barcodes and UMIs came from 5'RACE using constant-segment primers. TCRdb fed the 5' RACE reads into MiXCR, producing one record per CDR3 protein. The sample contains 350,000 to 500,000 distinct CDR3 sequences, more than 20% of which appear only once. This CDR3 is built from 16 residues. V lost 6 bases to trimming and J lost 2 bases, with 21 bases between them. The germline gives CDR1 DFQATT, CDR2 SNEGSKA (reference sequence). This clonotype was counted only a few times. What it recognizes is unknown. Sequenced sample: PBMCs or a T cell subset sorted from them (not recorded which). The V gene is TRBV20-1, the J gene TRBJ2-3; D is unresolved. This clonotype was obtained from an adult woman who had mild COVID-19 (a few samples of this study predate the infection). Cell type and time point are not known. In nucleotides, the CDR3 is TGCAGTGCCACACTAATAAGATTAGGCGTCACAGATACGCAGTATTTT. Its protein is CSATLIRLGVTDTQYF.